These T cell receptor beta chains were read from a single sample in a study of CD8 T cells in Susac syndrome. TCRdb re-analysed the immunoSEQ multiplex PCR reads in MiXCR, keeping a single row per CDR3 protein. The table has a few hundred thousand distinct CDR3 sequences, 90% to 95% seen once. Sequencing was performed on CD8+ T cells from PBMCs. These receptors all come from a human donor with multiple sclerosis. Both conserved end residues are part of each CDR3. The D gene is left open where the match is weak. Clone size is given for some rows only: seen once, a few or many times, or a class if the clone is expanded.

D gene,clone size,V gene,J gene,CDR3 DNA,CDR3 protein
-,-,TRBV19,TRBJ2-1,TGTGCCAGTAGTATAGTAAGGGGTTCCTACAATGAGCAGTTCTTC,CASSIVRGSYNEQFF
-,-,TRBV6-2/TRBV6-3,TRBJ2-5,TGTGCCAGCAGTTTGTGGGAGACCCAGTACTTC,CASSLWETQYF
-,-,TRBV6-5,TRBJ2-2,TGTGCCAGCACCACGGGGCCCGGGGAGCTGTTTTTT,CASTTGPGELFF
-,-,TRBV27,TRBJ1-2,TGTGCCAGCAGTTTCTCAGGGCACGATGGCTACACCTTC,CASSFSGHDGYTF
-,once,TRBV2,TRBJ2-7,TGTGCCAGCAGTGATAGAGGGAACGAGCAGTACTTC,CASSDRGNEQYF
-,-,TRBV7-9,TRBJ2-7,TGTGCCAGCAGCTCTGACAGATTCCCTAACTACGAGCAGTACTTC,CASSSDRFPNYEQYF
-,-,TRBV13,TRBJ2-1,TGTGCCAGCAGCTTAAGGATAGTAGGCGAGCAGTTCTTC,CASSLRIVGEQFF
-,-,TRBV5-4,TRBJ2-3,TGTGCCGTGAATACCCACACAGATACGCAGTATTTT,CAVNTHTDTQYF
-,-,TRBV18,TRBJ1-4,TGTGCCAGCTCACCAGAGCTCCCGCCTAATGAAAAACTGTTTTTT,CASSPELPPNEKLFF
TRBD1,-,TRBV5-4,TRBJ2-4,TGTGCCAGCAGCTGGGGGACAGGGCCTATTCAGTACTTC,CASSWGTGPIQYF
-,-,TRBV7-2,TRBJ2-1,TGTGCCAGCAGCTCCCGTTACACCACGAGCTCCTACAATGAGCAGTTCTTC,CASSSRYTTSSYNEQFF
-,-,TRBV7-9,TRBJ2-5,TGTGCCAGCAGCCCTGCCGCCCGAAGGGCCCAAGAGACCCAGTACTTC,CASSPAARRAQETQYF
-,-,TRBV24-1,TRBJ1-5,TGTGCCACCAGTGATCAAACAGGACTCGGGGATCAGCCCCAGCATTTT,CATSDQTGLGDQPQHF
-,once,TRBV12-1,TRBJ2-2,TGTGCCAGCAGCGTCCGGGGGCGCACCGAAAACACCGGGGAGCTGTTTTTT,CASSVRGRTENTGELFF
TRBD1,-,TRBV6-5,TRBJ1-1,TGTGCCAGCAGTTACTCGACAGGGGGATTGAACACTGAAGCTTTCTTT,CASSYSTGGLNTEAFF
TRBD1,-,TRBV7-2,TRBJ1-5,TGTGCCAGCAGTTCTAAATGGACAGGCTATAGCAATCAGCCCCAGCATTTT,CASSSKWTGYSNQPQHF
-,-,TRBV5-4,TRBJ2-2,TGTGCCAGCAGCTACACCACCGGGGAGCTGTTTTTT,CASSYTTGELFF
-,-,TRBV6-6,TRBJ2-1,TGTGCCAGCAGTTATTTCCCCTACGGCAATGAGCAGTTCTTC,CASSYFPYGNEQFF
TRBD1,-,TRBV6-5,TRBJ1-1,TGTGCCAGCAGTTACCCCTCTCGACAGGGCCATACTGAAGCTTTCTTT,CASSYPSRQGHTEAFF
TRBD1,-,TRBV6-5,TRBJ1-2,TGTGCCAGCAGTTGGACAGGATTAGACTATGGCTACACCTTC,CASSWTGLDYGYTF
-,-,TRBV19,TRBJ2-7,TGTGCCAGTAGTACGCCTTCCGGCAGAGCCTACGAGCAGTACTTC,CASSTPSGRAYEQYF
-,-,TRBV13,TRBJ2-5,TGTGCCAGCAGCGCAGGGTATCAAGAGACCCAGTACTTC,CASSAGYQETQYF
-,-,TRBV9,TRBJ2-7,TGTGCCAGCAGCTTCACAGGGTCTTCCTACGAGCAGTACTTC,CASSFTGSSYEQYF
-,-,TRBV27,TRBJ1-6,TGTGCCAGCAGTTTAGGGGTCGTAGGTAATTCACCCCTCCACTTT,CASSLGVVGNSPLHF
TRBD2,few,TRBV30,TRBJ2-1,TGTGCGAGGACCGGCGGGAGCTCCTACAATGAGCAGTTCTTC,CARTGGSSYNEQFF
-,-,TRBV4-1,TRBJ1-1,TGCGCCAGCAGCCAATCTTCGGAGGGAGAAGCTTTCTTT,CASSQSSEGEAFF